These 32 T cell receptor beta chains originate from one sample sequenced in a study of CD8 T cells in Susac syndrome. Random hexamers served to reverse transcribe roughly 0.45 to 1 ug RNA. In TCRdb, the immunoSEQ multiplex PCR reads were re-called with MiXCR into one record per CDR3 protein. The table has approximately 90,000 distinct CDR3 sequences, 85% to 95% seen once. Source material: CD8+ T cells from PBMCs. The source is a human donor in good health.

This chain joins TRBV7-8 and TRBJ2-6, with 10 bases that match TRBD1. The CDR3 is 16 amino acids. Germline lookup yields CDR1 SGHVS and CDR2 FQNEAQ. The ends lost 9 bases at V and 1 base at J; junction bases unmatched: 6. CDR3 protein: CASSGQGMSGANVLTF. The DNA of the CDR3 is TGTGCCAGTTCGGGACAGGGGATGTCTGGGGCCAACGTCCTGACTTTC.

V is TRBV30 and J is TRBJ2-7; D not resolved. CDR1 GTSNPN and CDR2 SVGIG come from the germline V gene (reference sequence). CDR3 length equals 12 residues. Deletions cut 0 bases from V and 2 bases from J, with 5 bases between. As DNA, the CDR3 is TGTGCCTGGAGTGTAGGTACCTACGAGCAGTACTTC. It is translated as CAWSVGTYEQYF.

V usage is TRBV20-1 and J usage is TRBJ2-1; a possible D gene is TRBD2 (7 bases). With 3 bases removed from V and 4 bases from J, the gap between germline ends came to 13 bases. The CDR3 is 14 amino acids. In germline, CDR1 is DFQATT, CDR2 SNEGSKA (reference sequence). CDR3 amino acids: CSARGGLDYNEQFF. Here the CDR3 DNA reads TGCAGTGCTAGGGGGGGGCTAGATTACAATGAGCAGTTCTTC.

The V and J genes are TRBV9 and TRBJ2-7; D possibly corresponds to TRBD2 (5 bases). This CDR3 comprises 14 residues. Germline CDR1 reads SGDLS; CDR2 reads YYNGEE. Trimming left V 2 bases short and J 6 bases short, with 15 bases between. The CDR3 reads CASSVEAPGTEQYF. The DNA for the CDR3 is TGTGCCAGCAGCGTCGAGGCCCCGGGAACCGAGCAGTACTTC.

This rearrangement joins TRBV20-1 to TRBJ2-1; no reliable D call. The CDR3 extends over 11 amino acids. The V gene lost 5 bases and the J gene lost 3 bases, with 5 bases spanning the gap. CDR1 is DFQATT and CDR2 is SNEGSKA in the germline V gene (reference sequence). The CDR3 reads CSAGIYNEQFF. The CDR3 region has the DNA TGCAGTGCTGGCATCTACAATGAGCAGTTCTTC.

The rearrangement uses TRBV30 and TRBJ2-2, with D perhaps TRBD1 (6 bases). The CDR3 is made up of 12 amino acids. Germline CDR1 and CDR2: GTSNPN and SVGIG (reference sequence). The V and J ends lost 8 bases and 1 base respectively, with 8 bases between them. The CDR3 protein is CAGTMNTGELFF. Here the CDR3 DNA reads TGTGCCGGGACAATGAACACCGGGGAGCTGTTTTTT.

The chain joins TRBV27 to TRBJ2-7; D is perhaps TRBD1 (6 bases). The V gene's germline CDR1 is MNHEY and CDR2 SMNVEV (reference sequence). CDR3 size: 13 residues. Trimming left V 5 bases short and J 2 bases short, with 10 bases between. CDR3 DNA: TGTGCCAGCAGTCACAGGGCCACCTACGAGCAGTACTTC. Translating it yields CASSHRATYEQYF.

The J gene is TRBJ2-7, the V gene TRBV5-1, with 11 bases fitting TRBD1. With V trimmed by 1 base and J by 3 bases, 6 bases remained unmatched. There are 16 residues in the CDR3. The germline V gene has CDR1 SGHRS and CDR2 YFSETQ. The CDR3 coding sequence is TGCGCCAGCAGCTTGCGGGGACAGGGGGTAATCTACGAGCAGTACTTC. Its protein product is CASSLRGQGVIYEQYF.

This chain joins TRBV7-9 and TRBJ1-2; D is perhaps TRBD1 (6 bases). V was cut by 5 bases and J by 4 bases, with 17 bases left in between. The germline V gene has CDR1 SEHNR and CDR2 FQNEAQ (reference sequence). The CDR3 runs to 15 residues. CDR3 DNA: TGTGCCAGCAGCCCGACAGGCTTGACTTTCTATGGCTACACCTTC. Translation gives CASSPTGLTFYGYTF.

The chain is built from TRBV14 and TRBJ2-7, with 11 positions matching TRBD2. With V trimmed by 2 bases and J by 2 bases, 11 bases remained unmatched. This CDR3 has 18 residues. CDR1 is SGHDN, CDR2 FVKESK, per germline. The CDR3, as DNA: TGTGCCAGCAGCCAATCAACTAGCGGGGGCCGCGCCACCTACGAGCAGTACTTC. Translating it yields CASSQSTSGGRATYEQYF.

A single count supports this clonotype. The chain carries TRBV20-1 and TRBJ1-1, with TRBD1 identical over 7 bases. The CDR3 spans 17 residues. The junction had 11 bases not matched to a gene; V was cut back by 0 bases and J by 1 base. The germline gives CDR1 DFQATT, CDR2 SNEGSKA (reference sequence). CDR3 protein: CSARDSQGRQGNTEAFF. CDR3 bases: TGCAGTGCTAGAGATTCCCAGGGAAGACAGGGGAACACTGAAGCTTTCTTT.

The rearrangement joins TRBV7-8 to TRBJ2-5; D is ambiguous. V was trimmed by 2 bases and J by 5 bases, leaving 18 bases between them. In germline, CDR1 is SGHVS, CDR2 FQNEAQ. The CDR3 extends over 16 amino acids. In DNA, the CDR3 is TGTGCCAGCAGCTTAAGTTTTGGGCCTTCGCGGGAGACCCAGTACTTC. Its translation is CASSLSFGPSRETQYF.

The gene calls are TRBV9 and TRBJ2-3; D is possibly TRBD1 or TRBD2 (5 bases each). In germline, CDR1 is SGDLS, CDR2 YYNGEE. V lost 7 bases to trimming and J lost 2 bases, with 14 bases between them. This CDR3 spans 14 amino acids. CDR3 nucleotides: TGTGCCAGCCAACAGGTTAGCGACACAGATACGCAGTATTTT. Its protein product is CASQQVSDTDTQYF.

As DNA, the CDR3 is TGTGCCAGCAGTTTATCTGTGTTCACTGAAGCTTTCTTT. It encodes CASSLSVFTEAFF. This rearrangement joins TRBV27 to TRBJ1-1; no firm D call. Between the trimmed V and J ends, which lost 0 bases and 4 bases, there was a span of 6 bases. CDR1 is MNHEY and CDR2 is SMNVEV in the germline V gene (reference sequence). The CDR3 runs 13 residues.

The chain combines TRBV27 with TRBJ2-7; a possible D gene is TRBD1 (6 bases). The germline V gene encodes CDR1 MNHEY and CDR2 SMNVEV (reference sequence). This CDR3 contains 14 residues. Trimming cost V 5 bases and J 2 bases, with 13 bases left between them. CDR3 sequence: CASSLTGLPYEQYF. The CDR3 region has the DNA TGTGCCAGCAGTCTCACAGGGTTGCCCTACGAGCAGTACTTC.

CDR3 in DNA: TGCAGCGTCTCACGGGACACTGAAGCTTTCTTT. Amino acid sequence: CSVSRDTEAFF. The V call is TRBV29-1, the J call TRBJ1-1; the D is unclear. The germline V and J ends were trimmed by 6 bases and 3 bases, with 8 bases remaining between them. Germline assignment: CDR1 SQVTM and CDR2 ANQGSEA. The CDR3 length is 11 residues.

V gene TRBV25-1 combines with J gene TRBJ2-1; D gene uncertain. V lost 10 bases to trimming and J lost 7 bases, with 14 bases between them. Per the germline V gene, CDR1 is MGHDK and CDR2 is SYGVNS. The CDR3 has 12 amino acids. The DNA of the CDR3 is TGTGCCACCGGAGAAGTCTGGAATGAGCAGTTCTTC. Amino acid sequence: CATGEVWNEQFF.

This sequence joins TRBV6-6 and TRBJ1-1; 8 bases are shared with TRBD1. Looked up from germline, CDR1 is MNHNY and CDR2 is SVGAGI (reference sequence). V lost 2 bases and J lost 4; bases outside the gene matches: 6. This CDR3 region has 15 residues. The CDR3 DNA reads as TGTGCCAGCAGTTACACTTCGACAGGGGCCACTGAAGCTTTCTTT. This codes for CASSYTSTGATEAFF.

The V gene is TRBV6-1, the J gene TRBJ1-2; 10 bases agree with TRBD1. Looked up from germline, CDR1 is MNHNS and CDR2 is SASEGT. This CDR3 is 16 amino acids long. The ends lost 3 bases at V and 2 bases at J; junction bases unmatched: 6. The CDR3 here is CASSDIDRGLNYGYTF. The CDR3 bases are TGTGCCAGCAGTGATATCGACAGGGGGCTAAACTATGGCTACACCTTC.

V and J are TRBV7-6 and TRBJ2-7; 7 bases align to TRBD2. The length of the CDR3 is 15 residues. With V trimmed by 1 base and J by 3 bases, 6 bases remained unmatched. Germline CDR1 is SGHVS and CDR2 is FNYEAQ. Here the CDR3 reads CASSLGAGLVYEQYF. The CDR3 region has the DNA TGTGCCAGCAGCTTAGGAGCCGGACTAGTCTACGAGCAGTACTTC.

The gene calls are TRBV29-1 and TRBJ2-1; 7 positions agree with TRBD2. The CDR3 totals 13 residues. V shed 7 bases, J shed 3 bases, and the junction held 6 bases outside the gene matches. Germline-derived CDR1 and CDR2 are SQVTM and ANQGSEA. The CDR3 loop reads CSAGGGGYNEQFF. The CDR3, as DNA: TGCAGCGCCGGCGGCGGGGGCTACAATGAGCAGTTCTTC.

The chain is built from TRBV6-5 and TRBJ2-7; TRBD1 is a possible D gene (6 bases). Trimming took off 0 bases at V and 2 bases at J, with 11 bases between the two ends. The CDR3 totals 15 residues. The germline gives CDR1 MNHEY, CDR2 SVGAGI. Here the CDR3 reads CASSYSTGSAYEQYF. The CDR3 DNA reads as TGTGCCAGCAGTTACTCGACAGGCTCTGCCTACGAGCAGTACTTC.

The chain carries TRBV15 and TRBJ1-1, with 9 bases lining up with TRBD1. Germline CDR1 LNHNV, CDR2 YYDKDF (reference sequence). This CDR3 region has 19 residues. With V trimmed by 4 bases and J by 1 base, 16 bases remained unmatched. The CDR3 sequence is CATSTTQVGQGKANTEAFF. CDR3 coding DNA: TGTGCCACCAGCACGACCCAGGTTGGACAGGGGAAGGCGAACACTGAAGCTTTCTTT.

CDR3: CSVDPRTPNTEAFF. Written as DNA, the CDR3 is TGCAGCGTTGACCCCCGGACACCAAACACTGAAGCTTTCTTT. The chain recombines TRBV29-1 with TRBJ1-1; D perhaps matches TRBD1 (5 bases). Trimming removed 3 bases at V and 2 bases at J, with 13 bases between. From germline, CDR1 is SQVTM and CDR2 ANQGSEA. The CDR3 covers 14 residues. Filled out from reference TRBV29-1 and TRBJ1-1, the complete variable domain reads SAVISQKPSRDICQRGTSLTIQCQVDSQVTMMFWYRQQPGQSLTLIATANQGSEATYESGFVIDKFPISRPNLTFSTLTVSNMSPEDSSIYLCSVDPRTPNTEAFFGQGTRLTVV.

This chain connects TRBV6-1 to TRBJ1-2; no reliable D call. The CDR3 runs 12 residues. The V gene lost 6 bases and the J gene lost 9 bases, with 14 bases spanning the gap. CDR1 is MNHNS, CDR2 SASEGT, per germline. The CDR3 is CASRDGSFRYTF. The DNA of the CDR3 is TGTGCCAGCAGGGACGGCTCTTTTCGCTACACCTTC.

The rearrangement uses TRBV7-6 and TRBJ2-6, with 10 bases aligning to TRBD1. CDR1 SGHVS and CDR2 FNYEAQ come from the germline V gene. V lost 0 bases and J lost 2; bases outside the gene matches: 4. This CDR3 has 18 residues. CDR3 protein: CASSLARQGAAGANVLTF. Written as DNA, the CDR3 is TGTGCCAGCAGCTTAGCCAGACAGGGGGCGGCTGGGGCCAACGTCCTGACTTTC.

CDR3 in amino acids: CSAKRDTQYF. The DNA for the CDR3 is TGCAGTGCGAAAAGGGATACGCAGTATTTT. V gene TRBV20-1 combines with J gene TRBJ2-3; no reliable D call. Germline CDR1 DFQATT, CDR2 SNEGSKA (reference sequence). The CDR3 spans 10 residues. V lost 6 bases to trimming and J lost 6 bases, with 7 bases between them.

The chain recombines TRBV7-2 with TRBJ1-2; D is perhaps TRBD1 (5 bases). The V gene's germline CDR1 is SGHTA and CDR2 FQGNSA. The CDR3 runs 16 residues. The V and J ends lost 4 bases and 2 bases respectively, with 17 bases between them. In DNA, the CDR3 is TGTGCCAGCAGCTCAAACGGGGAGGGGCAAAACTATGGCTACACCTTC. Translated: CASSSNGEGQNYGYTF.

This clonotype was observed once. The chain couples TRBV5-4 to TRBJ2-3; D perhaps matches TRBD1 (6 bases). Germline V lookup: CDR1 SGHNT, CDR2 YYREEE (reference sequence). CDR3 size: 14 residues. Trimming removed 4 bases from V and 4 bases from J, with 13 bases in between. The CDR3 nucleotides read TGTGCCAGCAGCGGACGCACAGGGTCAGATACGCAGTATTTT. The encoded protein is CASSGRTGSDTQYF.

The rearrangement uses TRBV10-3 and TRBJ1-1, with no clear D. This CDR3 spans 14 amino acids. Germline CDR1 reads ENHRY; CDR2 reads SYGVKD. The V end was cut by 4 bases, the J end by 0 bases, with 9 bases between. CDR3 sequence: CAISAPGLNTEAFF. The DNA for the CDR3 is TGTGCCATCAGTGCCCCGGGTTTGAACACTGAAGCTTTCTTT.

CDR3 in amino acids: CSVATGPHVLTF. The CDR3 DNA reads TGCAGCGTTGCGACAGGGCCCCACGTCCTGACTTTC. The chain employs TRBV29-1 and TRBJ2-6, with TRBD1 identical over 7 bases. CDR3 length equals 12 residues. Germline V CDR1 and CDR2: SQVTM, ANQGSEA. With 4 bases clipped from V and 11 bases from J, the junction kept 5 bases outside the gene matches.

This clonotype has only one observation. This chain connects TRBV7-9 to TRBJ1-1; 7 bases line up with TRBD1. V lost 3 bases, J lost 6 bases, and 10 bases stayed unmatched. CDR3 size: 15 residues. Looked up from germline, CDR1 is SEHNR and CDR2 is FQNEAQ (reference sequence). The CDR3 DNA sequence: TGTGCCAGCAGCTTTCTGACAGGGAGGGGCGCTGAAGCTTTCTTT. It is translated as CASSFLTGRGAEAFF.